This TCR beta chain is from a study of Ad26.COV2.S vaccination and SARS-CoV-2 variants. Whole-study context: Enrolled in COV1001, the donor was in the Ad26.COV2.S trial arm, which received the vaccine. The study, taken as a whole, reports: Participants in the vaccine arm had higher spike-specific TCR breadth; placebo recipients had lower.

Treatment described: roughly 19 received Ad26.COV2.S at low or high dose, single or two shots; five or six received placebo; per-sample allocation not given. The samples date from day 63 after the first vaccine or placebo injection. Vaccination employed an Ad26 vector expressing the Wuhan-strain SARS-CoV-2 spike. The protocol was immunoSEQ multiplex PCR, while the TCRdb copy is restricted to in-frame clones and leaves out a portion. The data contain approximately 300,000 clones, approximately 80% of them singletons. In regard to this clone: Its antigen is not identified.

The sample consisted of peripheral blood, taken in a trial of Ad26.COV2.S vaccine versus placebo. The sequence came from a person aged 18 to 65 who received the Ad26.COV2.S COVID-19 vaccine or a placebo.

The CDR3 bases are TGTGCCAGCAGTCCCTCGGGGTTTGAAAAACTGTTTTTT. As protein: CASSPSGFEKLFF. This chain connects TRBV28 to TRBJ1-4, with unresolved D. With 5 bases removed from V and 7 bases from J, the gap between germline ends came to 11 bases. The V gene's germline CDR1 is MDHEN and CDR2 SYDVKM. The CDR3 runs 13 residues.